The present TCR beta chain was sequenced within a study of blood T cell repertoires in COVID-19 (dated by TCRdb to about 2020). A note on the overall study: Collaborator samples came from the United States, Italy and Spain and covered acute and convalescent phases of COVID-19. The prospective study material was composed of cDNA or gDNA derived from T cells, B-cell-depleted T cells, or PBMCs. Subjects who had been exposed to COVID-19, were actively infected with it, or had recovered from it provided the deeply sampled blood TCRbeta repertoires that made up the dataset. A freely available public database, intended as a resource for researchers studying the immune response to SARS-CoV-2, is where the repertoires were released. The samples were drawn from two sources: the first 160 participants of the ongoing ImmuneRACE study, and 1,000 to 1,500 subjects contributed by 6 global collaborators. Nearly every sample came with metadata listing a de-identified subject ID, COVID-19 status, age in years and sex. Where available, HLA class I and class II types were obtained from metadata supplied by the sample provider rather than from assay-based typing.

According to the germline V gene (reference sequence), CDR1 reads SEHNR and CDR2 reads FQNEAQ. Reading from cysteine to phenylalanine, the CDR3 counts 15 amino acids. Only CDR3 DNA remains: 45 bases, in frame from the first base. Cut back by 5 bases and 2 bases, the V and J ends lie 15 bases apart. The collaborating institutions used their own protocols to collect whole blood in K2EDTA tubes. For TCRbeta analysis, collaborators shipped samples in one of three forms: frozen whole blood, isolated PBMCs, or DNA extracted from either of those sample types. Study-wide conclusions, independent of this receptor: How much clinical and demographic metadata was included differed by source and by participant, and the metadata was provided uncurated.

With respect to this clone: The antigen it recognizes is unknown. No base quality values were provided; no much bigger clone lies one nucleotide off.

TCRbeta CDR3 regions were amplified from genomic DNA by means of the immunoSEQ Assay, a bias-controlled multiplex PCR. The original methods were these. The number of nucleated cells in each sample was estimated by amplification of reference gene primers within the assay. To quantify the absolute abundance of each unique TCRbeta CDR3 rearrangement, sequence reads were collapsed and filtered. For each sample, productive Simpson clonality was calculated as the square root of Simpson's diversity index across productive rearrangements. TCRdb carries this immuneACCESS record with in-frame sequences only. Its versions omit some clonotypes, under half of them owing to an unresolved V gene in the studies checked, with the rest unexplained. V and J calls and clone size are copied from that table; D and trimming were computed from the DNA. The sample profile shows over 85,000 clones; around nine tenths of them were found once. The top ten clonotypes cover roughly 7.2% of the sample.

Sequenced sample: peripheral blood. This receptor was identified in a man aged 60 to 69 with acute or convalescent COVID-19. Rearrangement joined TRBV7-9 to TRBJ1-1; perhaps TRBD1 is the D gene, with 6 bases matching. The encoded CDR3 is CASSPRTARNTEAFF. In nucleotides, the sequence is TGTGCCAGCAGCCCCCGGACAGCTAGAAACACTGAAGCTTTCTTT.